These 11 T cell receptor beta chains came from one sample sequenced in a study of cytotoxic CD8 clonotypes in ibrutinib-treated CLL (dated by TCRdb to about 2021). The method was the immunoSEQ multiplex PCR assay. TCRdb mirrors the immuneACCESS table, restricted to in-frame sequences. Some clones are absent from its copies; in checked studies, under half trace to an unresolved V gene, and the reason for the others is unknown. The sample records 330,000 or so clones, 60% to 80% of which are singletons. The ten largest clones capture 6.3% of the sample. The sample in question was PBMCs, obtained after 36 months of ibrutinib treatment. The receptors stem from a human donor with chronic lymphocytic leukemia.

The chain employs TRBV4-1 and TRBJ2-5, with 7 bases that match TRBD1. CDR3 length: 18 residues. Trimming removed 2 bases from V and 4 bases from J; junction bases left unmatched: 16. CDR1 is MGHRA, CDR2 YSYEKL, per germline. CDR3 sequence: CASSQNRGLTRPGETQYF. The DNA of the CDR3 is TGCGCCAGCAGCCAAAACAGGGGCCTCACCCGACCGGGAGAGACCCAGTACTTC.

The CDR3 loop is CASSHSGGLYYEQYF. The CDR3 bases are TGTGCCAGCAGCCATAGCGGGGGCCTCTACTACGAGCAGTACTTC. J is TRBJ2-7 and V is TRBV5-4; 9 nucleotides match TRBD2. The length of the CDR3 is 15 residues. V shed 4 bases and J 3 bases; nucleotides not matched to a gene: 8. The germline CDR1 and CDR2 sequences are SGHNT and YYREEE (reference sequence). Using reference TRBV5-4 and TRBJ2-7 for the parts outside the CDR3, the full variable domain is ETGVTQSPTHLIKTRGQQVTLRCSSQSGHNTVSWYQQALGQGPQFIFQYYREEENGRGNFPPRFSGLQFPNYSSELNVNALELDDSALYLCASSHSGGLYYEQYFGPGTRLTVT.

The chain carries TRBV27 and TRBJ2-7; D might be TRBD2 (5 bases). CDR1 MNHEY and CDR2 SMNVEV come from the germline V gene (reference sequence). V shed 2 bases and J shed 5 bases, with 10 bases lying between them. CDR3 length: 13 amino acids. The CDR3 nucleotides read TGTGCCAGCAGTTTAGGGAGCAGCGACGAGCAGTACTTC. This encodes CASSLGSSDEQYF.

The chain couples TRBV20-1 to TRBJ2-5, with D perhaps TRBD2 (5 bases). Germline CDR1 and CDR2: DFQATT and SNEGSKA (reference sequence). V was trimmed by 5 bases and J by 4 bases, leaving 8 bases between them. This CDR3 has 11 residues. The CDR3 region has the DNA TGCAGTGCTCTAGCATCAGAGACCCAGTACTTC. Translated, it gives CSALASETQYF.

In this sample, this clone turned up once. The chain uses TRBV5-1 and TRBJ1-4; possible D gene TRBD1, 6 bases. V lost 0 bases, J lost 7 bases, and 13 bases lay in between. The CDR3 runs to 15 residues. CDR1 is SGHRS and CDR2 is YFSETQ in the germline V gene. CDR3 in DNA: TGCGCCAGCAGCTTGGAGGGCAGAGGGGGTGAAAAACTGTTTTTT. Protein: CASSLEGRGGEKLFF.

This chain uses TRBV28 with TRBJ1-1; D is possibly TRBD1 (6 bases). Germline V gene sequence: CDR1 MDHEN, CDR2 SYDVKM. V was shortened by 6 bases and J by 0 bases, with 14 bases between the two germline ends. The CDR3 extends over 15 amino acids. DNA of the CDR3: TGTGCCAGCAGCTATAGACAGGTTATGAACACTGAAGCTTTCTTT. It translates to CASSYRQVMNTEAFF.

V usage is TRBV19 and J usage is TRBJ2-1; 9 bases are a match to TRBD1. The V gene end was trimmed by 5 bases and the J gene end by 0 bases; junction bases not matched to a gene: 2. CDR1 LNHDA and CDR2 SQIVND come from the germline V gene (reference sequence). The CDR3 totals 15 residues. This chain's CDR3 is CASSLGQGSYNEQFF. CDR3 nucleotide sequence: TGTGCCAGTAGTTTGGGACAGGGCTCCTACAATGAGCAGTTCTTC.

This rearrangement joins TRBV29-1 to TRBJ2-7; D may be TRBD2 (6 bases). The V and J ends lost 6 bases and 2 bases respectively, with 17 bases between them. The CDR3 covers 14 residues. In germline, CDR1 is SQVTM, CDR2 ANQGSEA. CDR3: CSVALRGITYEQYF. The CDR3 nucleotides read TGCAGCGTCGCCCTCCGGGGGATCACCTACGAGCAGTACTTC.

The gene calls are TRBV9 and TRBJ1-4; D gene unclear. Per germline, CDR1 SGDLS and CDR2 YYNGEE. The length of the CDR3 is 14 residues. With 0 bases removed from V and 8 bases from J, the gap between germline ends came to 11 bases. The DNA of the CDR3 is TGTGCCAGCAGCGTAGATGCGGCGCCCGAAAAACTGTTTTTT. Protein product: CASSVDAAPEKLFF.

This clone has more than one count but fewer than ten. The chain links TRBV18 to TRBJ2-3; D ambiguous. The CDR3 extends over 15 amino acids. Trimming shortened V by 4 bases and J by 0 bases, and 11 bases separated the two germline ends. CDR1 is KGHSH, CDR2 LQKENI, per germline. The CDR3 sequence is CASSRALDSTDTQYF. CDR3 DNA: TGTGCCAGCTCACGAGCCCTGGACAGCACAGATACGCAGTATTTT.

The rearrangement uses TRBV25-1 and TRBJ2-3; tentatively, D is TRBD2 (6 bases). Germline V gives CDR1 MGHDK, CDR2 SYGVNS. This CDR3 is 16 amino acids long. V lost 3 bases to trimming and J lost 3 bases, with 16 bases between them. For the CDR3, the DNA is TGTGCCAGCAGTGACACCCGGAGGGGCGGGACAGATACGCAGTATTTT. Its protein is CASSDTRRGGTDTQYF.